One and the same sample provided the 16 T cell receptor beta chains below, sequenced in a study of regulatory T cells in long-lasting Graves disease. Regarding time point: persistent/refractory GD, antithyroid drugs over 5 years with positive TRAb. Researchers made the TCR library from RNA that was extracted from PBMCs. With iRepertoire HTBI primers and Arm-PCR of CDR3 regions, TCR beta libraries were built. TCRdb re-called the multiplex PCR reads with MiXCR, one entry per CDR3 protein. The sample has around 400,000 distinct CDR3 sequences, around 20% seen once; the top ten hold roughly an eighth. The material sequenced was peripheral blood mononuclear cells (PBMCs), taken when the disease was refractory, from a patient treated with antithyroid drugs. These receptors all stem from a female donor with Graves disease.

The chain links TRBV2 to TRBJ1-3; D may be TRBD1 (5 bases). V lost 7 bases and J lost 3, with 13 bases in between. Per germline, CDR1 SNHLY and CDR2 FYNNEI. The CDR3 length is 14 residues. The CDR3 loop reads CASNPQGGGNTIYF. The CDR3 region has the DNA TGTGCCAGCAACCCTCAGGGTGGTGGAAACACCATATATTTT.

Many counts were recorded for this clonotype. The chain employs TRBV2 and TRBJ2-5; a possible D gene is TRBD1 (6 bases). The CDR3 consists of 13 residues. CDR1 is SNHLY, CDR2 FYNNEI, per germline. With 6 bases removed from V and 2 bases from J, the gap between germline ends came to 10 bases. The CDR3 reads CASRDRNQETQYF. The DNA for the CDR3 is TGTGCCAGCAGGGACAGAAATCAAGAGACCCAGTACTTC.

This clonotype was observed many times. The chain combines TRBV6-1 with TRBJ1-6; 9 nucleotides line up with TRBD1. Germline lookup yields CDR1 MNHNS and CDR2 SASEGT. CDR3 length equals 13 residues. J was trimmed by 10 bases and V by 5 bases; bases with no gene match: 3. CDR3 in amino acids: CASSRDRESPLHF. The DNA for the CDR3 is TGTGCCAGCAGTCGGGACAGGGAATCACCCCTCCACTTT.

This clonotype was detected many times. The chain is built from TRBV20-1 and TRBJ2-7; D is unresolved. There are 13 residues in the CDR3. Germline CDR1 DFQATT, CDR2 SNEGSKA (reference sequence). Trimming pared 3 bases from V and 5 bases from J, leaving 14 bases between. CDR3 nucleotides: TGCAGTGCTAGTCAGGTGACGGAAAACGAGCAGTACTTC. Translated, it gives CSASQVTENEQYF.

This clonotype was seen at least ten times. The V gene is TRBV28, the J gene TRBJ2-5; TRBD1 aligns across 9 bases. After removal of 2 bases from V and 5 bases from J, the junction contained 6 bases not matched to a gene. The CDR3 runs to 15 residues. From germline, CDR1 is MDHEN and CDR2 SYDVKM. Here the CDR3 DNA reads TGTGCCAGCAGTTTAGGGGACAGGGTGGACGAGACCCAGTACTTC. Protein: CASSLGDRVDETQYF.

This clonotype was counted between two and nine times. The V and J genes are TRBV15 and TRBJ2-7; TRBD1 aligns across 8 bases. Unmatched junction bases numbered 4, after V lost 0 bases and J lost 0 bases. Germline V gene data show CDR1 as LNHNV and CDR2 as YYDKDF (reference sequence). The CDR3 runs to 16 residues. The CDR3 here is CATSRDPDRASYEQYF. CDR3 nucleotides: TGTGCCACCAGCAGAGATCCGGACAGGGCCTCCTACGAGCAGTACTTC.

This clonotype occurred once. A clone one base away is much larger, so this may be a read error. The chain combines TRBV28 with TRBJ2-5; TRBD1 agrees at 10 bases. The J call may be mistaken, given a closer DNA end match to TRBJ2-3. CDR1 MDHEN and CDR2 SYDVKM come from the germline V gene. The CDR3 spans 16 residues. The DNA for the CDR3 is TGTGCCAGCAGTTTCCAAGGACAGGGGGGAACAGGTACGCAGTATTTT. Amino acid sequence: CASSFQGQGGTGTQYF.

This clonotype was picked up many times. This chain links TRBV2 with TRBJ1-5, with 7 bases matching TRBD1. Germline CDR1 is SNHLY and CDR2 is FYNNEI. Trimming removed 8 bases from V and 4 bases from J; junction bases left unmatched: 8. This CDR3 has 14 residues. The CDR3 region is CASRLGGQNQPQHF. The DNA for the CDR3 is TGTGCCAGCCGCCTGGGGGGACAGAATCAGCCCCAGCATTTT. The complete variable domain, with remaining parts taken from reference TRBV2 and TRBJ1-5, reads EPEVTQTPSHQVTQMGQEVILRCVPISNHLYFYWYRQILGQKVEFLVSFYNNEISEKSEIFDDQFSVERPDGSNFTLKIRSTKLEDSAMYFCASRLGGQNQPQHFGDGTRLSIL.

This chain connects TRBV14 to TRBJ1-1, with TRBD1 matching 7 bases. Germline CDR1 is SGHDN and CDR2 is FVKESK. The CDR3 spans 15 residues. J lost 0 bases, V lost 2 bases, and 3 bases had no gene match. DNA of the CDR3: TGTGCCAGCAGCCAATGGACAGGAATGAACACTGAAGCTTTCTTT. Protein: CASSQWTGMNTEAFF.

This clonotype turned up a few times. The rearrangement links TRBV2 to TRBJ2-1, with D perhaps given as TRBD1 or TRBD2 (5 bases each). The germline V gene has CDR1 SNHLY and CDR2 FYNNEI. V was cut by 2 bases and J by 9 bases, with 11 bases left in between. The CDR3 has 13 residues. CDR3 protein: CASSERGPGEQFF. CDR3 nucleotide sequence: TGTGCCAGCAGTGAAAGGGGACCCGGTGAGCAGTTCTTC.

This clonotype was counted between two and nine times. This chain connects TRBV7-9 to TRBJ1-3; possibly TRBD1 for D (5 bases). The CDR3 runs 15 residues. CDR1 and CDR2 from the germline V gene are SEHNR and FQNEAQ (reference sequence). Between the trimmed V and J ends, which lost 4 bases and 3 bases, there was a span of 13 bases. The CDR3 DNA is TGTGCCAGCAGCTCCTTGGGGGGGAGTGGAAACACCATATATTTT. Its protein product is CASSSLGGSGNTIYF. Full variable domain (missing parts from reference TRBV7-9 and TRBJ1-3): DTGVSQNPRHKITKRGQNVTFRCDPISEHNRLYWYRQTLGQGPEFLTYFQNEAQLEKSRLLSDRFSAERPKGSFSTLEIQRTEQGDSAMYLCASSSLGGSGNTIYFGEGSWLTVV.

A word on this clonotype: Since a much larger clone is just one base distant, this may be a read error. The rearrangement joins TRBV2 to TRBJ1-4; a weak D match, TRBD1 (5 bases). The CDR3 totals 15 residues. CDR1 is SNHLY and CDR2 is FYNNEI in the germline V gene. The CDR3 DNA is TGTGCCAGCGGTGATTACCCCCAGGGTTACGAAAAACTGTTTTTT. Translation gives CASGDYPQGYEKLFF.

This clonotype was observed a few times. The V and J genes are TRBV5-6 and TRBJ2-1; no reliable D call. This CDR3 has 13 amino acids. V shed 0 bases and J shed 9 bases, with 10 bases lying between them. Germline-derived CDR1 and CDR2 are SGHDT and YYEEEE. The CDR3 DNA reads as TGTGCCAGCAGCTTGGGTCTCCCGGCTGAGCAGTTCTTC. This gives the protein CASSLGLPAEQFF. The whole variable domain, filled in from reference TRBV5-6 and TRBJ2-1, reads DAGVTQSPTHLIKTRGQQVTLRCSPKSGHDTVSWYQQALGQGPQFIFQYYEEEERQRGNFPDRFSGHQFPNYSSELNVNALLLGDSALYLCASSLGLPAEQFFGPGTRLTVL.

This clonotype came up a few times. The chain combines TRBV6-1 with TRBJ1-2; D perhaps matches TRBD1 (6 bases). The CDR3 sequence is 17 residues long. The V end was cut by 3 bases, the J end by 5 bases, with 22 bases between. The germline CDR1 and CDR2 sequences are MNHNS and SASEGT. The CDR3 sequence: CASSERGGTGTYYGYTF. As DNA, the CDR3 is TGTGCCAGCAGTGAGAGGGGGGGTACCGGGACATATTATGGCTACACCTTC.

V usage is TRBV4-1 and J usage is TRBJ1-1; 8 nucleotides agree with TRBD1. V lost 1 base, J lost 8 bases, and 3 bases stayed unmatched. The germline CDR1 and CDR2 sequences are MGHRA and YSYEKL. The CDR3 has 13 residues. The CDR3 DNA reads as TGCGCCAGCAGCCAAGTGGGGGACAGGGAAGCTTTCTTT. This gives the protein CASSQVGDREAFF.

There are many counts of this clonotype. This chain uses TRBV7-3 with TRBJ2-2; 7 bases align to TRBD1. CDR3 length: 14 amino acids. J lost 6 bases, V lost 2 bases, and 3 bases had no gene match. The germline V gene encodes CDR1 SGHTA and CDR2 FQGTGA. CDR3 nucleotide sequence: TGTGCCAGCAGCTTAGGGACAGACTCCGGGGAGCTGTTTTTT. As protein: CASSLGTDSGELFF. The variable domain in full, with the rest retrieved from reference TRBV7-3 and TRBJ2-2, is GAGVSQTPSNKVTEKGKYVELRCDPISGHTALYWYRQSLGQGPEFLIYFQGTGAADDSGLPNDRFFAVRPEGSVSTLKIQRTERGDSAVYLCASSLGTDSGELFFGEGSRLTVL.